These 19 T cell receptor beta chains originate from one sample sequenced in a study of T cell repertoires in cytomegalovirus infection. In TCRdb, the reads were re-called with MiXCR into one record per CDR3 protein. The sample holds some 130,000 distinct CDR3 sequences, over 30% seen once. These receptors' targets are unknown. Sequencing was performed on CD8+ T cells from cultured PBMCs, taken from culture after CMV antigen stimulation. The source is a human donor in good health (CMV status not recorded). Some clones in this sample may be carry-over from other donors' samples.

The genes are TRBV5-6 and TRBJ2-1; possible D gene TRBD2, 5 bases. Per the germline V gene, CDR1 is SGHDT and CDR2 is YYEEEE. The CDR3 length is 16 residues. V was cut by 4 bases and J by 8 bases, with 22 bases left in between. The CDR3 spells CASSLPPDWRRHEQFF. The CDR3 DNA sequence: TGTGCCAGCAGCCTACCTCCGGACTGGAGGAGGCATGAGCAGTTCTTC.

This sequence joins TRBV19 and TRBJ2-1, with D unresolved. V lost 3 bases and J lost 4, with 16 bases in between. Germline CDR1 LNHDA, CDR2 SQIVND (reference sequence). The CDR3 contains 16 residues. This CDR3 is CASSIEIGLVYNEQFF. The CDR3, as DNA: TGTGCCAGTAGTATTGAAATTGGCCTTGTTTACAATGAGCAGTTCTTC.

This clonotype was recorded at least ten times. The rearrangement joins TRBV7-2 to TRBJ2-7, with D tentatively TRBD1 (6 bases). The ends were cut back, 2 bases at V and 4 bases at J, with 9 bases in the middle. CDR3 length equals 13 residues. Germline V gene sequence: CDR1 SGHTA, CDR2 FQGNSA. The CDR3 spells CASSLRTVYEQYF. For the CDR3, the DNA is TGTGCCAGCAGCTTACGGACAGTATACGAGCAGTACTTC.

The chain uses TRBV4-1 and TRBJ1-2, with a weak D call TRBD1 (6 bases). There are 14 residues in the CDR3. Germline V gene sequence: CDR1 MGHRA, CDR2 YSYEKL. V was trimmed by 0 bases and J by 5 bases, leaving 10 bases between them. This CDR3 reads CASSQDPGTYGYTF. The DNA of the CDR3 is TGCGCCAGCAGCCAAGACCCCGGGACATATGGCTACACCTTC.

This clonotype was counted a few times. V is TRBV19 and J is TRBJ2-1; TRBD1 might be the D (6 bases). Trimming stripped 8 bases from V and 6 bases from J, with 14 bases between. The length of the CDR3 is 13 residues. The germline V gene has CDR1 LNHDA and CDR2 SQIVND (reference sequence). Written as DNA, the CDR3 is TGTGCCAGTTCCCCCGGGACACCCAATGAGCAGTTCTTC. It yields the protein CASSPGTPNEQFF.

Ten or more counts support this clonotype. J is TRBJ2-5 and V is TRBV28; D not resolved. The germline CDR1 and CDR2 sequences are MDHEN and SYDVKM. This CDR3 comprises 14 residues. With 2 bases removed from V and 2 bases from J, the gap between germline ends came to 9 bases. The CDR3 DNA follows: TGTGCCAGCAGTTTAAGGTGGCTTCAAGAGACCCAGTACTTC. Its protein product is CASSLRWLQETQYF. Full variable domain (remainder filled in from reference TRBV28 and TRBJ2-5): DVKVTQSSRYLVKRTGEKVFLECVQDMDHENMFWYRQDPGLGLRLIYFSYDVKMKEKGDIPEGYSVSREKKERFSLILESASTNQTSMYLCASSLRWLQETQYFGPGTRLLVL.

The V and J genes are TRBV2 and TRBJ2-2; 8 nucleotides line up with TRBD1. The CDR3 has 15 residues. Unmatched junction bases numbered 4, after V lost 1 base and J lost 6 bases. The germline gives CDR1 SNHLY, CDR2 FYNNEI. The CDR3 DNA reads as TGTGCCAGCAGTGAAGAGGGCAGGGGGCCCGGGGAGCTGTTTTTT. Translating gives CASSEEGRGPGELFF. The full variable domain, its missing parts supplied by reference TRBV2 and TRBJ2-2, is EPEVTQTPSHQVTQMGQEVILRCVPISNHLYFYWYRQILGQKVEFLVSFYNNEISEKSEIFDDQFSVERPDGSNFTLKIRSTKLEDSAMYFCASSEEGRGPGELFFGEGSRLTVL.

This clonotype came up a few times. This sequence joins TRBV5-5 and TRBJ2-1, with TRBD2 matching 9 bases. The CDR3 is made up of 17 amino acids. CDR1 and CDR2 from the germline V gene are SGHKS and YYEKEE (reference sequence). J lost 2 bases, V lost 4 bases, and 10 bases had no gene match. Here the CDR3 reads CASSASGAAGPYNEQFF. In nucleotides, the CDR3 is TGTGCCAGCAGCGCTAGCGGGGCGGCTGGTCCCTACAATGAGCAGTTCTTC.

This chain joins TRBV7-2 and TRBJ2-1, with 8 bases matching TRBD2. Germline loops: CDR1 SGHTA, CDR2 FQGNSA. The CDR3 spans 19 residues. V lost 1 base, J lost 4 bases, and 15 bases stayed unmatched. The CDR3 sequence: CASSLGGLFAGGGYNEQFF. The CDR3 DNA sequence: TGTGCCAGCAGCTTAGGGGGGCTGTTTGCGGGGGGCGGGTACAATGAGCAGTTCTTC.

The table lists this clonotype with many counts. V is TRBV12-3 or TRBV12-4 and J is TRBJ1-1, with unresolved D. The CDR3 is 11 amino acids. V was cut by 4 bases and J by 11 bases, with 11 bases left in between. This CDR3 is CASSSPGGAFF. For the CDR3, the DNA is TGTGCCAGCAGTTCCCCGGGAGGGGCTTTCTTT.

This clonotype occurred a few times. The gene calls are TRBV6-6 and TRBJ2-5; the match to TRBD2 covers 7 bases. This CDR3 spans 17 amino acids. Germline V lookup: CDR1 MNHNY, CDR2 SVGAGI (reference sequence). V gave up 0 bases and J gave up 3 bases; unmatched junction bases: 10. The CDR3 DNA reads as TGTGCCAGCAGTTACTCGAGAGGTCTCGCGGGGGAAGAGACCCAGTACTTC. It encodes CASSYSRGLAGEETQYF.

The gene calls are TRBV7-9 and TRBJ1-4; D ambiguous. The V gene's germline CDR1 is SEHNR and CDR2 FQNEAQ (reference sequence). CDR3 length equals 11 residues. Between the trimmed V and J ends, which lost 5 bases and 8 bases, there was a span of 6 bases. CDR3 sequence reads: CASSPEEKLFF. Written as DNA, the CDR3 is TGTGCCAGCAGCCCGGAGGAAAAACTGTTTTTT.

This clonotype has only a few counts. The CDR3 coding sequence is TGTGCCAGCTTACAGGGGCCATACTACAATGAGCAGTTCTTC. It specifies CASLQGPYYNEQFF. V and J are TRBV2 and TRBJ2-1, with 7 nucleotides matching TRBD1. The CDR3 runs 14 residues. Germline V gene lookup returns CDR1 SNHLY and CDR2 FYNNEI. Trimming took 8 bases from V and 3 from J; bases not matched to a gene: 7.

V usage is TRBV7-6 and J usage is TRBJ2-7; either TRBD1 or TRBD2 may supply D (5 bases each). The V and J ends lost 3 bases and 3 bases respectively, with 15 bases between them. Looked up from germline, CDR1 is SGHVS and CDR2 is FNYEAQ. The CDR3 is 15 residues long. In nucleotides, the CDR3 is TGTGCCAGCAGCTTTCCGGGGCTCGACCTCTACGAGCAGTACTTC. This codes for CASSFPGLDLYEQYF. Full variable domain (rest looked up from reference TRBV7-6 and TRBJ2-7): GAGVSQSPRYKVTKRGQDVALRCDPISGHVSLYWYRQALGQGPEFLTYFNYEAQQDKSGLPNDRFSAERPEGSISTLTIQRTEQRDSAMYRCASSFPGLDLYEQYFGPGTRLTVT.

V is TRBV29-1 and J is TRBJ2-7; 7 bases fit TRBD1. Germline trimming cut 1 base from V and 0 bases from J; bases unmatched to any gene: 6. Germline V gene data show CDR1 as SQVTM and CDR2 as ANQGSEA. The CDR3 length is 15 residues. The CDR3, as DNA: TGCAGCGTTGAAGGGGACAGTTGGAGCTCCTACGAGCAGTACTTC. Protein: CSVEGDSWSSYEQYF.

The V gene is TRBV7-2, the J gene TRBJ1-4, with D tentatively TRBD1 (5 bases). This CDR3 region has 14 residues. The V end was cut by 5 bases, the J end by 8 bases, with 15 bases between. The V gene's germline CDR1 is SGHTA and CDR2 FQGNSA. CDR3 sequence: CASSRGGLSEKLFF. CDR3 coding DNA: TGTGCCAGCAGCCGGGGGGGTCTATCCGAAAAACTGTTTTTT.

This clonotype was observed at least ten times. The rearrangement links TRBV6-2 or TRBV6-3 to TRBJ2-2, with TRBD2 as a possible D gene (6 bases). Trimming removed 6 bases at V and 3 bases at J, with 11 bases between. The germline gives CDR1 MNHEY, CDR2 SVGEGT. This CDR3 comprises 14 residues. Written as DNA, the CDR3 is TGTGCCAGCAGCCGGACTAAATACACCGGGGAGCTGTTTTTT. Its translation: CASSRTKYTGELFF.

This chain links TRBV20-1 with TRBJ1-6; D uncertain. Trimming stripped 0 bases from V and 7 bases from J, with 13 bases between. Germline assignment: CDR1 DFQATT and CDR2 SNEGSKA (reference sequence). CDR3 size: 15 residues. For the CDR3, the DNA is TGCAGTGCTAGAGACAGGACCGATATCAATTCACCCCTCCACTTT. Translated, it gives CSARDRTDINSPLHF.

The chain is built from TRBV29-1 and TRBJ1-2; D is unclear. This CDR3 contains 13 residues. The V gene lost 1 base and the J gene lost 7 bases, with 13 bases spanning the gap. Germline V lookup: CDR1 SQVTM, CDR2 ANQGSEA. The CDR3 sequence is CSVEGQDRGGYTF. The DNA of the CDR3 is TGCAGCGTTGAAGGGCAGGATAGAGGTGGCTACACCTTC.